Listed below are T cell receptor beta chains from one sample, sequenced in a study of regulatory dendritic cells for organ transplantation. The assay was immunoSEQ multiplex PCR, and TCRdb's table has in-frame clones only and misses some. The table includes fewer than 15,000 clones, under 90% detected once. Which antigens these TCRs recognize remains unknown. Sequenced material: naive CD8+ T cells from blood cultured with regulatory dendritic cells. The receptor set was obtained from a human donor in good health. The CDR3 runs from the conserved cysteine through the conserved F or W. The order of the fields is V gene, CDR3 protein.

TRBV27	CASSSRGQGYEQYF
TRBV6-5	CASSYAPDRGFYGYTF
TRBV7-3	CASSLTGGQADTQYF
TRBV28	CASSSAGNYGYTF
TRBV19	CATRQTSYNEQFF
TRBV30	CAWSVHVSDREYEKLFF
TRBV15	CATKGQDRDLTEAFF
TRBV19	CASREGLETQYF
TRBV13	CASSESGGIGTDTQYF
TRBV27	CASSLSAAGGSYEQYF
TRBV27	CASSPLQIYGREQFF
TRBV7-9	CAMWTGFEGTGELFF
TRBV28	CASSLPTGRGRGNTEAFF
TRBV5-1	CASSLDLTGSGNTIYF
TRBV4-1	CASSLHPGDGGELFF
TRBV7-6	CASSPQATLYPNTGELFF
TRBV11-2	CASRGGNQETQYF
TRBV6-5	CASSYAPNTEAFF
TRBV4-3	CASGDRDSRTDTQYF
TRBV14	CASSQAFAAALYEQYF
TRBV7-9	CASSSIDRYSYEQYF
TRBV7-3	CASSLTSGSTDTQYF
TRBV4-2	CASSLGRGSYEQYF
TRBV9	CASSVVGILRIGYTF
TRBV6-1	CASSEWGVGANYGYTF
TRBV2	CASSEAGGSYEQYF
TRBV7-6	CASSLEIAGAYEQYF
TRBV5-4	CASSLEVNEQFF
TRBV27	CASSPRPSDREQFF
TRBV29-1	CSVAPGLIPEAFF
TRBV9	CASSVSGTLDYGYTF
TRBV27	CASLADGRDGEQYF
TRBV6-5	CASSDELYPDEQYF
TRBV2	CATLLRQEAFF
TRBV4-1	CASSQRTGRDTEAFF
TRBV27	CASSSGQVYNEQFF
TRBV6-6	CASSYGGGITDTQYF
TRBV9	CASSVATGRETQYF
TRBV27	CASSTTSGTPSSGNTIYF
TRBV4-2	CASSPRQGPEAFF
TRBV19	CASSAAGTGDYEQYF
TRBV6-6	CASSYNGEQYYGYTF
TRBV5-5	CASSQIGSQPQHF
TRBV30	CAWNSGRGYEQYF
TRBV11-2	CASSSRQGNGYTF